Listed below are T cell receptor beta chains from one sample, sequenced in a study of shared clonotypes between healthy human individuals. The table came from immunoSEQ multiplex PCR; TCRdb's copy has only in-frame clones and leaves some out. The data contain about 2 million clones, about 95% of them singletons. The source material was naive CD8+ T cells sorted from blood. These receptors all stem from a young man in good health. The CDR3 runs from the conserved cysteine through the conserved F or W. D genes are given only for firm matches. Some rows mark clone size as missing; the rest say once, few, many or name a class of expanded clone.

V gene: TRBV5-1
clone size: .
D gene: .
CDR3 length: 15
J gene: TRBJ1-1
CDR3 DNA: TGCGCCAGCAGCTTGGAGGTGCAGGGGTGGACTGAAGCTTTCTTT
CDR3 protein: CASSLEVQGWTEAFF

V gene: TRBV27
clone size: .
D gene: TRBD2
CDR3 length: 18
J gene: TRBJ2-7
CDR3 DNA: TGTGCCAGCAGTTTATTAGGACTAGCGGGGGGCAGCTCCTACGAGCAGTACTTC
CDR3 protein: CASSLLGLAGGSSYEQYF

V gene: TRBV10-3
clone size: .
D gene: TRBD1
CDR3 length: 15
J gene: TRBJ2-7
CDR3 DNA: TGTGCCATCAGTGAAAAAGGGACAGGGGGCTACGAGCAGTACTTC
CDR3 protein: CAISEKGTGGYEQYF

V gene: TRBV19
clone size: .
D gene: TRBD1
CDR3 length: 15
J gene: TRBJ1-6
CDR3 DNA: TGTGCCAGTAGTTACTCAACAGGGGGAAATTCACCCCTCCACTTT
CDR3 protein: CASSYSTGGNSPLHF

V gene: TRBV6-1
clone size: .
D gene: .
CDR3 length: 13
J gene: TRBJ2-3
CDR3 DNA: TGTGCCAGCAGTGAAGTGATTCCAGATACGCAGTATTTT
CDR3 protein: CASSEVIPDTQYF

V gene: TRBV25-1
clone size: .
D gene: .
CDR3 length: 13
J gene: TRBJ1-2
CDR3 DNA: TGTGCCAGCAGTCTAGGGACAAAGAATGGCTACACCTTC
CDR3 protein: CASSLGTKNGYTF

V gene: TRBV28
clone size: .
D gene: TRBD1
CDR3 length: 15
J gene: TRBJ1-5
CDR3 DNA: TGTGCCACGATAAGGGACAGCGCCTTTAATCAGCCCCAGCATTTT
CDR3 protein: CATIRDSAFNQPQHF

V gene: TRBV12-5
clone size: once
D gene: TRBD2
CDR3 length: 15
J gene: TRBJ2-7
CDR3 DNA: TGTGCTAGTGGTTTGGACCCAGGGACTACCTACGAGCAGTACTTC
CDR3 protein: CASGLDPGTTYEQYF

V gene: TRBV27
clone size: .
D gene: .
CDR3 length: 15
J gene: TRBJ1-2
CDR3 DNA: TGTGCCAGCAGTTTATACGGCCCGGGGGACTATGGCTACACCTTC
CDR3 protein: CASSLYGPGDYGYTF

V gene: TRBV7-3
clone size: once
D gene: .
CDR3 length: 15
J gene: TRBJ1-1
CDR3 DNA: TGTGCCAGCAGCTTAACATGGGATCCGAACACTGAAGCTTTCTTT
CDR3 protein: CASSLTWDPNTEAFF

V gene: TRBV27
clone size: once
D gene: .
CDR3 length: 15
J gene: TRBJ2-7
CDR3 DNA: TGTGCCAGCAGTCCCTCGACAGGACAAGTCTACGAGCAGTACTTC
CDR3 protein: CASSPSTGQVYEQYF

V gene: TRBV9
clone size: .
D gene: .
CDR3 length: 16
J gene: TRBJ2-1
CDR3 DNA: TGTGCCAGCAGCCCCGACGGTCCGATCTCCTACAATGAGCAGTTCTTC
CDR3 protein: CASSPDGPISYNEQFF

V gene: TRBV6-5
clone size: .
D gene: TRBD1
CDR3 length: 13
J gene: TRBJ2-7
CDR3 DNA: TGTGCCAGCATCGGGACAGGGGGCCACGAGCAGTACTTC
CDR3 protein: CASIGTGGHEQYF

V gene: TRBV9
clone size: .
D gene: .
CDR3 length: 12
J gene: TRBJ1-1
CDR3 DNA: TGTGCCAGCAGCCCCGCAAACGGTGAAGCTTTCTTT
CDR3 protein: CASSPANGEAFF

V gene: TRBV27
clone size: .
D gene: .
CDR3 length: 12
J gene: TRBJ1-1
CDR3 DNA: TGTGCCAGCAGTTCCAGGGGCACTGAAGCTTTCTTT
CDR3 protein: CASSSRGTEAFF

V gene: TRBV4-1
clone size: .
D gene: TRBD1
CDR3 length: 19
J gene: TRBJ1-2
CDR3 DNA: TGCGCCAGCAGCCAAGTTATTGGGGGACAGGGCTCATCAGACTATGGCTACACCTTC
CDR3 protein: CASSQVIGGQGSSDYGYTF

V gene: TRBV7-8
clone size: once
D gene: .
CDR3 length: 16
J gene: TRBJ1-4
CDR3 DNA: TGTGCCAGCAGCTTAGTGCAGTTTGCAACTAATGAAAAACTGTTTTTT
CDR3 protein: CASSLVQFATNEKLFF

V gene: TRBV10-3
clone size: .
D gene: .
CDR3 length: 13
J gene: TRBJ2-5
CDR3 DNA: TGTGCCATCAGTGAGAGGGGTAGAGAGACCCAGTACTTC
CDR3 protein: CAISERGRETQYF

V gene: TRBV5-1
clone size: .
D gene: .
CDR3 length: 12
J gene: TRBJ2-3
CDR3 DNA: TGCGCCAGCAGCTTGTGGGGGGATACGCAGTATTTT
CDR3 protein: CASSLWGDTQYF

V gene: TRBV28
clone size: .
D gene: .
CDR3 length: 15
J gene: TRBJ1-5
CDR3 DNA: TGTGCCAGCAGTTATGGGGTTGTAGGCAATCAGCCCCAGCATTTT
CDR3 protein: CASSYGVVGNQPQHF

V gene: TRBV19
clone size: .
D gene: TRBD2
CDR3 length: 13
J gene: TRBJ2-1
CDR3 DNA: TGTGCCAGCCTGGGGGGGAGTTGGGATGAGCAGTTCTTC
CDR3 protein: CASLGGSWDEQFF

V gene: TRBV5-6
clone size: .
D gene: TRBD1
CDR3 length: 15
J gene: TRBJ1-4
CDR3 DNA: TGTGCCAGCAGCTTCCAGGGGGGGCCTAATGAAAAACTGTTTTTT
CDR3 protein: CASSFQGGPNEKLFF

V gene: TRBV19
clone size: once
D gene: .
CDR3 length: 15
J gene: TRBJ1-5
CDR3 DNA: TGTGCCAGTAGTATTACAGATTATAGCAATCAGCCCCAGCATTTT
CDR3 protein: CASSITDYSNQPQHF

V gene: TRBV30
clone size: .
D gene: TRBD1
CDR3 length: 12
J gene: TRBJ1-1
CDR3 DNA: TGTGCCTTACAGGGGGCGCCCGCTGAAGCTTTCTTT
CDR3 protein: CALQGAPAEAFF

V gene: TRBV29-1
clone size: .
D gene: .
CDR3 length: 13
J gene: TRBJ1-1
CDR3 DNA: TGCAGCGTCGCAGGAGGGGTGAACACTGAAGCTTTCTTT
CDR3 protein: CSVAGGVNTEAFF

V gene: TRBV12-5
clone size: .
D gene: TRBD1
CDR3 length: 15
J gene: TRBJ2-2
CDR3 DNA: TGTGCTAGTGGTTACGGGACAGGGGACCCCGGGGAGCTGTTTTTT
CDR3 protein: CASGYGTGDPGELFF

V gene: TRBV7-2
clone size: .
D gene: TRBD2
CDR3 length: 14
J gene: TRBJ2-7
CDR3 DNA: TGTGCCAGCAGCTTGGGACTAGGGACCTACGAGCAGTACTTC
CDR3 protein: CASSLGLGTYEQYF

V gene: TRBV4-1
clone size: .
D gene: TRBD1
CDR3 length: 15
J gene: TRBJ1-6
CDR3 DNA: TGCGCCAGCAGACAAAGACAGGGAAGTAATTCACCCCTCCACTTT
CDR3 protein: CASRQRQGSNSPLHF

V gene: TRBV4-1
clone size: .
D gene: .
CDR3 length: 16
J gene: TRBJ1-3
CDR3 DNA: TGCGCCAGCAGCCACCCCGGGAGCCTCTCTGGAAACACCATATATTTT
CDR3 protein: CASSHPGSLSGNTIYF

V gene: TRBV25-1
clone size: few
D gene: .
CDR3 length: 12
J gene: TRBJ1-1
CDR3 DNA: TGTGCCAGCAGTGATGGGGGCACTGAAGCTTTCTTT
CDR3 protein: CASSDGGTEAFF

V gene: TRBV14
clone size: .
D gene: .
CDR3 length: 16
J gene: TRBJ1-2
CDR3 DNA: TGTGCCAGCAGCCAAGTTCCGACCGGTACTAACTATGGCTACACCTTC
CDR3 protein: CASSQVPTGTNYGYTF

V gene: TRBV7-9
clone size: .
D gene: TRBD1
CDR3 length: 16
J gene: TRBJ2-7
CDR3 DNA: TGTGCCAGCAGCTTAGCCGGGGGACAGGGCTACTACGAGCAGTACTTC
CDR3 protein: CASSLAGGQGYYEQYF

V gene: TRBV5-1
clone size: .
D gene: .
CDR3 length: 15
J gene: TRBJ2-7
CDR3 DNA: TGCGCCAGCAGCTTGGGCCGGACGAGCTCCTACGAGCAGTACTTC
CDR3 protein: CASSLGRTSSYEQYF

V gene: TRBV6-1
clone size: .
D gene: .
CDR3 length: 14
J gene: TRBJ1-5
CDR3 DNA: TGTGCCAGTTACTACGAAGGCCCCAATCAGCCCCAGCATTTT
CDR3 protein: CASYYEGPNQPQHF

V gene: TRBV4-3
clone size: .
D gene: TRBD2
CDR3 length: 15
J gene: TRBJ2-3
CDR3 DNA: TGCGCCAGCAGCCAAGGGACTAGCAGCACAGATACGCAGTATTTT
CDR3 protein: CASSQGTSSTDTQYF

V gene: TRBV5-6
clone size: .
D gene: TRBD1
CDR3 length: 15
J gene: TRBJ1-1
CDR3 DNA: TGTGCCAGCAGCCTCCCCCGGGACAGGGGCCCTGAAGCTTTCTTT
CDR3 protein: CASSLPRDRGPEAFF

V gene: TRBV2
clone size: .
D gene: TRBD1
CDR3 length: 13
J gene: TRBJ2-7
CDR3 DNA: TGTGCCAGCACAGGGGGCCCCCCCTACGAGCAGTACTTC
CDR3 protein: CASTGGPPYEQYF

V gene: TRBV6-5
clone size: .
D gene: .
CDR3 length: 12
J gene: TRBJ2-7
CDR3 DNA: TGTGCCAGCAGTTACGGGGAGTTCGAGCAGTACTTC
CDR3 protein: CASSYGEFEQYF

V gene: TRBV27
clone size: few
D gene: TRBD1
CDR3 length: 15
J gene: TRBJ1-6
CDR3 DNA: TGTGCCAGCAGTCTTGGGACAGGGTCAGGATCACCCCTCCACTTT
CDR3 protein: CASSLGTGSGSPLHF

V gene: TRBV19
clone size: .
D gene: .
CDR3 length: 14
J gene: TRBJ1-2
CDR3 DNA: TGTGCCAGTAAAGAGGGGAGAGCTCACTATGGCTACACCTTC
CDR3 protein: CASKEGRAHYGYTF

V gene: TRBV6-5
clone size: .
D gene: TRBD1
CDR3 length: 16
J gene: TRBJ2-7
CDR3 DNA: TGTGCCAGCAGTTACTCCACGGGACAGAGCTCCTACGAGCAGTACTTC
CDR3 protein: CASSYSTGQSSYEQYF

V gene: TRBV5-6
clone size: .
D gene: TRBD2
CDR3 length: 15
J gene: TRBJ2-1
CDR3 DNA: TGTGCCAGCAGCCCAAGACTCGGGGGGTTGGATGAGCAGTTCTTC
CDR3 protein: CASSPRLGGLDEQFF

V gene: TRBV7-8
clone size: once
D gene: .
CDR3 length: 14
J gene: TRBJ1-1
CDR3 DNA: TGTGCCAGCAGCCGGGACACGGCAAACACTGAAGCTTTCTTT
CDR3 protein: CASSRDTANTEAFF

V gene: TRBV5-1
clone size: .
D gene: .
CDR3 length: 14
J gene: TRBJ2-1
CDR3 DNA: TGCGCCAGCAGCAAGGGGATACGGGACAATGAGCAGTTCTTC
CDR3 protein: CASSKGIRDNEQFF

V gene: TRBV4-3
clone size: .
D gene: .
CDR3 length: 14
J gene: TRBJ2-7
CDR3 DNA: TGCGCCAGCAGCCAATACCGTGGTTCCTACGAGCAGTACTTC
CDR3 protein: CASSQYRGSYEQYF

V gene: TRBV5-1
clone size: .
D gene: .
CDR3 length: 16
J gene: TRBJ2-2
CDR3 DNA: TGCGCCAGCAGCGGGGCCGGGACACCATACACCGGGGAGCTGTTTTTT
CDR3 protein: CASSGAGTPYTGELFF

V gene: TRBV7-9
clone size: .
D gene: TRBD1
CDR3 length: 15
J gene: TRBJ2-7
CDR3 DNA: TGTGCCAGCAGCTTACCCGGACAGGGGTCCTACGAGCAGTACTTC
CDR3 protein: CASSLPGQGSYEQYF

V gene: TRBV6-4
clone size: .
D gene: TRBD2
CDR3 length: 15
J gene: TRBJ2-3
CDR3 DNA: TGTGCCAGCAGTGCGGGACTAGGGACCCTCGATACGCAGTATTTT
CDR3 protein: CASSAGLGTLDTQYF

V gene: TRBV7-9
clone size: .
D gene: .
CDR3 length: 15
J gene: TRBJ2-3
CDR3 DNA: TGTGCCAGCAGCTCGAACAGGGATGGGACAGATACGCAGTATTTT
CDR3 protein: CASSSNRDGTDTQYF

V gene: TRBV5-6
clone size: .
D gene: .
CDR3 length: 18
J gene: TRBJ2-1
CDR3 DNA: TGTGCCAGCAGCTTGGGGGCTGCTCCGGAATCCTCCTACAATGAGCAGTTCTTC
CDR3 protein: CASSLGAAPESSYNEQFF

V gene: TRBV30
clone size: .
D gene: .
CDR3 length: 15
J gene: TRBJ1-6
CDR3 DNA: TGTGCCTGGAGAATAGAGGTCCTTAACAATTCACCCCTCCACTTT
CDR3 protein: CAWRIEVLNNSPLHF

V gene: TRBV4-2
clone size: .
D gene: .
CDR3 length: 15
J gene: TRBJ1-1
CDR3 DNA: TGTGCCAGCAGCCAACGAGACAACCTGAACACTGAAGCTTTCTTT
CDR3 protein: CASSQRDNLNTEAFF

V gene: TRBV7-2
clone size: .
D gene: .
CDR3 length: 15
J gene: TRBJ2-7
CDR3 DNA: TGTGCCAGCAGCTATATCAGGGGCAGCTCCTACGAGCAGTACTTC
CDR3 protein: CASSYIRGSSYEQYF

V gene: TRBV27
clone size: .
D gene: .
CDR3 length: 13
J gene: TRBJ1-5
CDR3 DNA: TGTGCCAGCAGTTCAGAGGGCAATCAGCCCCAGCATTTT
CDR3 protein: CASSSEGNQPQHF